This is a list of T cell receptor beta chains from one sample in a study of early T cells in non-severe SARS-CoV-2 infection. TCRdb itself ran the 5' RACE reads through MiXCR, one entry per CDR3 protein. In the table there are some 66,000 distinct CDR3 sequences, 13% of which are singletons. The sequenced sample consisted of whole blood. All receptors come from an adult who was a healthcare worker with PCR-confirmed SARS-CoV-2 infection or an uninfected control (not recorded which). The CDR3 runs from the conserved cysteine through the conserved F or W. The D gene is left open where the match is weak. For some rows the clone size is stated as once, few or many, or as a class when expanded; others skip it.

D,size,J,V,DNA,CDR3
.,many,TRBJ1-1,TRBV5-1,TGCGCCAGCAGCTTGCAGGCAGACAGCACTGAAGCTTTCTTT,CASSLQADSTEAFF
TRBD1,few,TRBJ1-4,TRBV15,TGTGCCACCAGCAGCTTAGGACAGGGCGCTAATGAAAAACTGTTTTTT,CATSSLGQGANEKLFF
.,few,TRBJ1-1,TRBV5-6,TGTGCCAGCAGCTTGGCCGGGGGGCCAGGAGCTTTCTTT,CASSLAGGPGAFF
TRBD1,.,TRBJ2-5,TRBV20-1,TGCAGTGCTAGAGCCTGGGACAGCCTATGGCCCCAGTACTTC,CSARAWDSLWPQYF
.,few,TRBJ2-1,TRBV9,TGTGCCAGCAGCCCCCGACTTGATATGGGCAATGAGCAGTTCTTC,CASSPRLDMGNEQFF
.,many,TRBJ1-5,TRBV24-1,TGTGCCACCAGTGGGAGTCAGCCGGTCGGGGGCAATCAGCCCCAGCATTTT,CATSGSQPVGGNQPQHF
TRBD2,many,TRBJ2-3,TRBV5-1,TGCGCCAGCAGCCTTAGCGGGAGCACAGATACGCAGTATTTT,CASSLSGSTDTQYF
.,.,TRBJ1-2,TRBV29-1,TGCAGCGCAAGAGGGGCAGGGGCTAACTATGGCTACACCTTC,CSARGAGANYGYTF
.,many,TRBJ1-2,TRBV7-8,TGTGCCAGCAGCTCCACAGGGTTCTATGGCTACACCTTC,CASSSTGFYGYTF
TRBD1,.,TRBJ2-3,TRBV12-3/TRBV12-4,TGTGCCAGCAGACTACAGGGGAAGTCAGATACGCAGTATTTT,CASRLQGKSDTQYF
.,.,TRBJ1-1,TRBV6-2/TRBV6-3,TGTGCCAGCAGTCAGGGTCGAACTGAAGCTTTCTTT,CASSQGRTEAFF
.,.,TRBJ1-4,TRBV12-3/TRBV12-4,TGTGCCAGCACGACATTTGGTGAAAAACTGTTTTTT,CASTTFGEKLFF
.,few,TRBJ2-1,TRBV5-1,TGCGCCAGCAGCTTGGGGGGGGCGCATACTAGCAATGAGCAGTTCTTC,CASSLGGAHTSNEQFF
.,few,TRBJ2-3,TRBV2,TGTGCCAGCAGACAGAGGGGACTCACTGGAACAGATACGCAGTATTTT,CASRQRGLTGTDTQYF
TRBD2,many,TRBJ2-7,TRBV6-2/TRBV6-3,TGTGCCAGCAGTTACTCCAGGACTAGCGGGACCTCCTACGAGCAGTACTTC,CASSYSRTSGTSYEQYF
.,many,TRBJ2-7,TRBV7-9,TGTGCCAGCAGCTTAGTTGCTGGACTCGACGAGCAGTACTTC,CASSLVAGLDEQYF
.,.,TRBJ2-7,TRBV4-2,TGTGCCAGCAGCCAAGAACAACAGGGAACCTACGAGCAGTACTTC,CASSQEQQGTYEQYF
.,.,TRBJ2-1,TRBV28,TGTGCCAGCAGTTTACAGGGTGGTGAGCAGTTCTTC,CASSLQGGEQFF
TRBD1,few,TRBJ2-5,TRBV24-1,TGTGCCACCAGTGATACAGGGGTCCCGGAGACCCAGTACTTC,CATSDTGVPETQYF
.,few,TRBJ2-1,TRBV5-5,TGTGCCAGCAGCTTGCTAACGACAAGCTCCTACAATGAGCAGTTCTTC,CASSLLTTSSYNEQFF
.,.,TRBJ2-1,TRBV7-2,TGTGCCAGCAGCGTGGGGGGCTCAACCTACAATGAGCAGTTCTTC,CASSVGGSTYNEQFF
TRBD2,few,TRBJ2-1,TRBV20-1,TGCAGTGCTAGTAGGACTAGCGGGAGTTTCTACAATGAGCAGTTCTTC,CSASRTSGSFYNEQFF
.,few,TRBJ2-1,TRBV20-1,TGCAGTGCTGGACTCCCCAATGAGCAGTTCTTC,CSAGLPNEQFF
.,many,TRBJ2-7,TRBV5-4,TGTGCCAGCAGTTTTTCCTACGAGCAGTACTTC,CASSFSYEQYF
TRBD1,many,TRBJ1-4,TRBV20-1,TGCAGCGCCACCGGAGGGACAGGGCTTGAAAAACTGTTTTTT,CSATGGTGLEKLFF
.,many,TRBJ2-3,TRBV7-3,TGTGCCAGCAGCCAGGACCCGGGACGAGGAGATACGCAGTATTTT,CASSQDPGRGDTQYF
TRBD2,.,TRBJ2-3,TRBV2,TGTGCCAGCAGCGCCGGGGGGGGAGATACGCAGTATTTT,CASSAGGGDTQYF
TRBD1,few,TRBJ1-2,TRBV18,TGTGCCAGCTCAACCAAGGCAGGGGGCGCGACAAACTATGGCTACACCTTC,CASSTKAGGATNYGYTF
.,many,TRBJ2-3,TRBV6-1,TGTGCCAGCACTACCGGGCTGGGGGGCATCACAGATACGCAGTATTTT,CASTTGLGGITDTQYF
.,many,TRBJ1-3,TRBV20-1,TGCAGTGCTATGAGCTCTGGAAACACCATATATTTT,CSAMSSGNTIYF
.,many,TRBJ1-2,TRBV12-3/TRBV12-4,TGTGCCAGCAGTCAACAGGCCTCATATGGCTACACCTTC,CASSQQASYGYTF
.,.,TRBJ2-2,TRBV29-1,TGCAGCGTGTGGAACATAAACACCGGGGAGCTGTTTTTT,CSVWNINTGELFF
.,few,TRBJ1-6,TRBV12-3/TRBV12-4,TGTGCCAGCACCCCCGGCACTAATAATTCACCCCTCCACTTT,CASTPGTNNSPLHF
TRBD2,many,TRBJ2-1,TRBV11-2,TGTGCCAGCCGCCGGACTAGCGGGGGTTCCTACAATGAGCAGTTCTTC,CASRRTSGGSYNEQFF
.,many,TRBJ2-5,TRBV7-9,TGTGCCAGCAGCCTTTTACAAGAGACCCAGTACTTC,CASSLLQETQYF
.,.,TRBJ2-7,TRBV5-1,TGCGCCAGCAGCTTGGAGCCACCTACCTACGAGCAGTACTTC,CASSLEPPTYEQYF
TRBD1,many,TRBJ2-1,TRBV29-1,TGCAGCGTTGAACGCCGGGACAGGGGGCCCAAAGAGCAGTTCTTC,CSVERRDRGPKEQFF
TRBD2,many,TRBJ2-1,TRBV29-1,TGCAGCGTTGATGCGGGAGGGTACAATGAGCAGTTCTTC,CSVDAGGYNEQFF
TRBD2,few,TRBJ2-1,TRBV20-1,TGCAGTGCTAGGCTAGCGGGAGTTGAGCAGTTCTTC,CSARLAGVEQFF
TRBD2,.,TRBJ2-7,TRBV7-2,TGTGCCAGCAGCATTAGGACTAGCGGGACAGGAGAGCAGTACTTC,CASSIRTSGTGEQYF
TRBD1,many,TRBJ1-2,TRBV30,TGTGCCTGGGACCGGGACAGGGAAAATGGCTACACCTTC,CAWDRDRENGYTF
.,few,TRBJ2-2,TRBV3-1,TGTGCCAGCAGCCAAGTCCTAGCGTCCTTGGAGCTGTTTTTT,CASSQVLASLELFF
.,few,TRBJ2-2,TRBV5-4,TGTGCCAGCAGCGTCAGGATCACCGGGGAGCTGTTTTTT,CASSVRITGELFF